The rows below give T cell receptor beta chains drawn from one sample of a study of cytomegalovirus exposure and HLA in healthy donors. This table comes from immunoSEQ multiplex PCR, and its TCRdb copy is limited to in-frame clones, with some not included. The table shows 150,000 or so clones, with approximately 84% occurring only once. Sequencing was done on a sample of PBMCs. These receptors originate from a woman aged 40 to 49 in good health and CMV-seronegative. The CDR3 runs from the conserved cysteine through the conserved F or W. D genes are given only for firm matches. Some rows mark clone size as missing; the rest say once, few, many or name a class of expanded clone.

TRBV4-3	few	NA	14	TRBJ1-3	CASSQGTARNTIYF	TGCGCCAGCAGCCAAGGGACAGCGAGAAACACCATATATTTT
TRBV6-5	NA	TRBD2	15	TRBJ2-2	CASSYLAGETGELFF	TGTGCCAGCAGTTACCTAGCGGGAGAAACCGGGGAGCTGTTTTTT
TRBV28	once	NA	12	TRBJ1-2	CASSLNGYGYTF	TGTGCCAGCAGCTTAAACGGTTATGGCTACACCTTC
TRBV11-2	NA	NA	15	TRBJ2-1	CASSNLMTSTNEQFF	TGTGCCAGCAGCAACCTAATGACTAGTACGAATGAGCAGTTCTTC
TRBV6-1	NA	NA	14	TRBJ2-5	CASSLGDSQETQYF	TGTGCCAGCAGTCTAGGAGACAGCCAAGAGACCCAGTACTTC
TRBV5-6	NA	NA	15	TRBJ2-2	CASSLESGSTGELFF	TGTGCCAGCAGCTTGGAGTCTGGGAGTACCGGGGAGCTGTTTTTT
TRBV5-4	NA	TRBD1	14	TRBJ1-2	CASRRTGGNYGYTF	TGTGCCAGCAGACGGACAGGGGGGAACTATGGCTACACCTTC
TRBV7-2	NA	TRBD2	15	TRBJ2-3	CASSPRLAGADTQYF	TGTGCCAGCAGCCCCCGACTAGCGGGAGCAGATACGCAGTATTTT
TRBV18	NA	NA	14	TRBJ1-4	CASSPGHLREKLFF	TGTGCCAGCTCACCGGGACATCTCCGAGAAAAACTGTTTTTT
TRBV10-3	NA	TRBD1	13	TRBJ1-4	CAISRDRGEKLFF	TGTGCCATCAGCAGGGACAGGGGAGAAAAACTGTTTTTT
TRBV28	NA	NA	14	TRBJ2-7	CASSLDIMGYEQYF	TGTGCCAGCAGTTTGGACATTATGGGGTACGAGCAGTACTTC
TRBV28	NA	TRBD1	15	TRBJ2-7	CASSFHPGQLYEQYF	TGTGCCAGCAGTTTTCACCCGGGACAGCTCTACGAGCAGTACTTC
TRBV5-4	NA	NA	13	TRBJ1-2	CASSSWDNPGYTF	TGTGCCAGCAGCTCCTGGGACAATCCTGGCTACACCTTC
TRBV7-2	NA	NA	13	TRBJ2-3	CASSLFARDTQYF	TGTGCCAGCAGCTTGTTCGCGAGAGATACGCAGTATTTT
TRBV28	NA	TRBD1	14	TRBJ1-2	CASDEAGGFRGYTF	TGTGCCAGCGATGAGGCAGGGGGCTTTAGGGGCTACACCTTC
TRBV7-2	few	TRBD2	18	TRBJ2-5	CASSYPRTSGRGVETQYF	TGTGCCAGCAGCTACCCGAGGACTAGCGGGAGGGGGGTAGAGACCCAGTACTTC
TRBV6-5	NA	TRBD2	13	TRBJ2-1	CASSYGAGEEQFF	TGTGCCAGCAGTTACGGAGCGGGAGAAGAGCAGTTCTTC
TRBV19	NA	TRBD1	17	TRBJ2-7	CASSNTGQDEFSYEQYF	TGTGCCAGTAGTAATACTGGACAGGACGAATTCTCCTACGAGCAGTACTTC
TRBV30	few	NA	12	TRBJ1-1	CAWSIVYTEAFF	TGTGCCTGGAGTATTGTATACACTGAAGCTTTCTTT
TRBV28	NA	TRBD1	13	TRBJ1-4	CASSLLQGPKLFF	TGTGCCAGCAGCCTTTTACAGGGGCCAAAACTGTTTTTT
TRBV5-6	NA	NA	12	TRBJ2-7	CASSLDTYEQYF	TGTGCCAGCAGCCTCGACACCTACGAGCAGTACTTC
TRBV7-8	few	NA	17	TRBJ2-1	CASSDYLAAKGVNEQFF	TGTGCCAGCAGCGACTATTTAGCGGCCAAAGGGGTCAATGAGCAGTTCTTC
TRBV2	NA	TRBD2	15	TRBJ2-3	CASSPRAGGTDTQYF	TGTGCCAGCAGCCCTCGGGCGGGGGGCACAGATACGCAGTATTTT
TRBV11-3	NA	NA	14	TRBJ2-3	CASSLGHRTDTQYF	TGTGCCAGCAGCTTAGGACATCGCACAGATACGCAGTATTTT
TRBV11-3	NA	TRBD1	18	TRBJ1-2	CASSLGRPGQGVIYGYTF	TGTGCCAGCAGCTTAGGGCGTCCGGGACAGGGAGTCATCTATGGCTACACCTTC